The 9 T cell receptor beta chains listed next were all sequenced from one sample in a study of blood T cell repertoires in COVID-19. This table comes from immunoSEQ multiplex PCR, and its TCRdb copy is limited to in-frame clones, with some not included. The sample yields 90,000 or so clones, 75% to 90% seen once. Sequencing was performed on peripheral blood. Every receptor here comes from a human donor in a cohort sampled during active COVID-19.

V is TRBV7-9 and J is TRBJ1-2; 9 bases are shared with TRBD1. Trimming took 7 bases from V and 2 from J; bases not matched to a gene: 14. The CDR3 contains 17 residues. CDR1 is SEHNR and CDR2 is FQNEAQ in the germline V gene (reference sequence). CDR3 coding DNA: TGTGCCAGCACCTCACCGGGACAGGGAAGTTTGAACTATGGCTACACCTTC. Protein sequence: CASTSPGQGSLNYGYTF.

V gene TRBV15 combines with J gene TRBJ2-3, with 9 bases that match TRBD2. Germline-derived CDR1 and CDR2 are LNHNV and YYDKDF (reference sequence). The CDR3 is made up of 16 amino acids. Germline trimming cut 1 base from V and 2 bases from J; bases unmatched to any gene: 4. CDR3 residues: CATSRATSGLTDTQYF. As DNA, the CDR3 is TGTGCCACCAGCAGAGCGACTAGCGGACTCACAGATACGCAGTATTTT.

This sequence joins TRBV5-1 and TRBJ2-3, with TRBD1 matching over 11 bases. Germline CDR1 reads SGHRS; CDR2 reads YFSETQ. This CDR3 contains 17 residues. With 4 bases clipped from V and 2 bases from J, the junction kept 9 bases outside the gene matches. The CDR3 loop is CASSLTGQGATTDTQYF. CDR3 DNA sequence: TGCGCCAGCAGCCTAACTGGACAGGGGGCGACCACAGATACGCAGTATTTT.

This clone has only one observation. The rearrangement links TRBV5-1 to TRBJ1-2; 7 bases map to TRBD1. There are 15 residues in the CDR3. The germline V gene encodes CDR1 SGHRS and CDR2 YFSETQ. The ends lost 1 base at V and 5 bases at J; junction bases unmatched: 8. The CDR3 is CASSLTGEVLYGYTF. DNA of the CDR3: TGCGCCAGCAGCTTGACAGGGGAGGTACTATATGGCTACACCTTC.

This chain joins TRBV4-2 and TRBJ2-1, with 7 bases identical to TRBD2. The CDR3 extends over 17 amino acids. Germline values: CDR1 LGHNA, CDR2 YNFKEQ. V was pared by 1 base and J by 1 base, with 7 bases of the junction left unmatched. CDR3 in DNA: TGTGCCAGCAGCCAAGCCCGCGGGAGACGGTCCTACAATGAGCAGTTCTTC. Amino acids: CASSQARGRRSYNEQFF.

The V gene is TRBV5-1, the J gene TRBJ2-2; TRBD2 matches 14 bases. CDR1 and CDR2 from the germline V gene are SGHRS and YFSETQ. J gave up 7 bases and V 3 bases, and 8 bases lay outside the gene matches. This CDR3 spans 17 amino acids. The CDR3 nucleotides read TGCGCCAGCAGCTCAGGGACTAGCGGGAGTCGGTACGGGGAGCTGTTTTTT. Translation gives CASSSGTSGSRYGELFF.

The rearrangement joins TRBV15 to TRBJ1-6, with TRBD1 matching 10 bases. There are 16 residues in the CDR3. The germline CDR1 and CDR2 sequences are LNHNV and YYDKDF (reference sequence). J was trimmed by 7 bases and V by 0 bases; bases with no gene match: 3. Here the CDR3 reads CATSRDGGQGNSPLHF. In DNA form, the CDR3 reads TGTGCCACCAGCAGAGATGGGGGACAGGGGAATTCACCCCTCCACTTT.

This chain links TRBV9 with TRBJ1-4, with D possibly matching TRBD1 (5 bases). V was cut by 0 bases and J by 4 bases, with 13 bases left in between. CDR1 is SGDLS, CDR2 YYNGEE, per germline. The CDR3 consists of 16 residues. Here the CDR3 reads CASSVGQGSHNEKLFF. In nucleotides, the CDR3 is TGTGCCAGCAGCGTAGGGCAGGGCTCCCATAATGAAAAACTGTTTTTT. Variable domain in full (rest from reference TRBV9 and TRBJ1-4): DSGVTQTPKHLITATGQRVTLRCSPRSGDLSVYWYQQSLDQGLQFLIQYYNGEERAKGNILERFSAQQFPDLHSELNLSSLELGDSALYFCASSVGQGSHNEKLFFGSGTQLSVL.

CDR3: CASSLEQGPNEKLFF. In nucleotides, the CDR3 is TGCGCCAGCAGCCTAGAACAGGGGCCTAATGAAAAACTGTTTTTT. This sequence joins TRBV4-3 and TRBJ1-4, with TRBD1 matching 7 bases. V trimming: 4 bases; J trimming: 3 bases; junction bases outside the gene matches: 5. The CDR3 runs 15 residues. Germline assignment: CDR1 LGHNA and CDR2 YSLEER.